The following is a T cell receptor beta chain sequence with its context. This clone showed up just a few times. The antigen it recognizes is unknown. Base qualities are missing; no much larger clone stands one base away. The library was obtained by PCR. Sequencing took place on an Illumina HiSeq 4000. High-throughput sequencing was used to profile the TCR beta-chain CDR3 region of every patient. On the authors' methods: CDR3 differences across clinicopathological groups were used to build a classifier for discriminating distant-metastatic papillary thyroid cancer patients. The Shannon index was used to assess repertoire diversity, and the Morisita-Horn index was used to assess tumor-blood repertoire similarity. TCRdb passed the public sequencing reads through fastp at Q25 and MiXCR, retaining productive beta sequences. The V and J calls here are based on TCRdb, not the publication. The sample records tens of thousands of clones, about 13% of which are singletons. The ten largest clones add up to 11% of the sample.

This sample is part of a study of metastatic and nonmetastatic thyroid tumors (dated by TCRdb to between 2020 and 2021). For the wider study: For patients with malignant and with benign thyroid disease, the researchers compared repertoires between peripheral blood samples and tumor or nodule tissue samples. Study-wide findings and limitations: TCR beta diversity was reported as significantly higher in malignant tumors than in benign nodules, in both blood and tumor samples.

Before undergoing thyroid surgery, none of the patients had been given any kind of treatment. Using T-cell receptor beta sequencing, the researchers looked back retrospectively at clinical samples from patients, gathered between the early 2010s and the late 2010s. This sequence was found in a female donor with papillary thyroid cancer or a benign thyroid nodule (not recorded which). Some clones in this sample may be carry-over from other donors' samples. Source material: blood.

The nucleotide sequence reads as follows: TGTGCCAGCAGTTACAGGGTTTCCTACGAGCAGTACTTC. Its coded protein is CASSYRVSYEQYF. The V gene is TRBV28 and the J gene is TRBJ2-7; the D segment could be TRBD1, given 6 matching bases. CDR3 length: 13 amino acids, cysteine to phenylalanine. Solely the CDR3 DNA is kept, with 39 bases framed from the first base. CDR1 MDHEN and CDR2 SYDVKM are derived from the germline V gene. Trimming takes 4 bases from V and 1 base from J, and the germline ends sit 8 bases apart. Reference TRBV28 and TRBJ2-7 proteins supply the regions before and after the CDR3; the full variable domain is: DVKVTQSSRYLVKRTGEKVFLECVQDMDHENMFWYRQDPGLGLRLIYFSYDVKMKEKGDIPEGYSVSREKKERFSLILESASTNQTSMYLCASSYRVSYEQYFGPGTRLTVT.